The 29 T cell receptor beta chains given below trace back to one sample, sequenced in a study of tumor-infiltrating lymphocytes in oesophageal squamous cell carcinoma. Each CDR3 protein gets one entry after TCRdb re-called the PCR reads with MiXCR. The table has some 20,000 distinct CDR3 sequences, 45% to 50% seen once. The material sequenced was esophageal tumor tissue. The receptors here all came from a male donor with esophageal squamous cell carcinoma.

Details on this clonotype: The germline gene is not matched at one end of the junction; a read error may be the cause. V usage is TRBV5-1 and J usage is TRBJ2-3; 8 nucleotides agree with TRBD1. The CDR3 length is 14 residues. Germline V CDR1 and CDR2: SGHRS, YFSETQ. This CDR3 is CANSFGQGTDTQYF. CDR3 coding DNA: TGCGCCAACAGCTTTGGACAGGGAACAGATACGCAGTATTTT.

The chain combines TRBV6-5 with TRBJ2-1; weak D call: TRBD2 (6 bases). The CDR3 is made up of 16 amino acids. Trimming cost V 2 bases and J 0 bases, with 11 bases left between them. CDR1 is MNHEY, CDR2 SVGAGI, per germline. This chain's CDR3 is CASSYRTGGSYNEQFF. CDR3 bases: TGTGCCAGCAGTTACAGGACCGGGGGCTCCTACAATGAGCAGTTCTTC.

This chain joins TRBV5-4 and TRBJ1-6; D uncertain. Germline-derived CDR1 and CDR2 are SGHNT and YYREEE (reference sequence). There are 15 residues in the CDR3. Trimming shortened V by 4 bases and J by 9 bases, and 17 bases separated the two germline ends. CDR3 region: CASSPAPQSSSPLHF. In DNA form, the CDR3 reads TGTGCCAGCAGCCCAGCGCCTCAATCCAGTTCACCCCTCCACTTT.

In this sample, this clonotype turned up many times. The V call is TRBV11-2, the J call TRBJ2-7; 10 bases map to TRBD1. This CDR3 is 16 amino acids long. From germline, CDR1 is SGHAT and CDR2 FQNNGV. Unmatched junction bases numbered 3, after V lost 1 base and J lost 0 bases. The CDR3 sequence: CASSLGQGAISYEQYF. The CDR3 DNA follows: TGTGCCAGCAGCTTAGGACAGGGGGCAATCTCCTACGAGCAGTACTTC.

This clonotype qualifies as medium-sized. The chain joins TRBV7-6 to TRBJ2-7, with 10 bases that match TRBD1. V trimming: 5 bases; J trimming: 4 bases; junction bases outside the gene matches: 2. The CDR3 contains 13 residues. Germline assignment: CDR1 SGHVS and CDR2 FNYEAQ. Here the CDR3 DNA reads TGTGCCAGCAGCAGGGACAGGGGATACGAGCAGTACTTC. Amino acid sequence: CASSRDRGYEQYF.

The chain has TRBV15 and TRBJ2-1; D is unclear. The CDR3 has 12 residues. Trimming removed 0 bases from V and 9 bases from J, with 6 bases in between. Germline V gives CDR1 LNHNV, CDR2 YYDKDF (reference sequence). The CDR3 DNA reads as TGTGCCACCAGCAGAGATCATGCTGAGCAGTTCTTC. This encodes CATSRDHAEQFF. The full variable domain, completed using reference TRBV15 and TRBJ2-1, is DAMVIQNPRYQVTQFGKPVTLSCSQTLNHNVMYWYQQKSSQAPKLLFHYYDKDFNNEADTPDNFQSRRPNTSFCFLDIRSPGLGDTAMYLCATSRDHAEQFFGPGTRLTVL.

As to this clonotype: The limits of the CDR3 on the DNA are not certain, so only TCRdb's listed CDR3 is given. The V call is TRBV7-5, the J call TRBJ2-1; TRBD2 was called by the table and not checked on the DNA. TRBV7-5 is tagged as a pseudogene. Both ends counted, the CDR3 spans 19 residues. The CDR3 loop is CISVPEAGLAEGSNNEQFF.

This clonotype came up many times. The chain recombines TRBV7-3 with TRBJ2-1, with D hard to call. The CDR3 length is 15 residues. V lost 6 bases and J lost 8, with 20 bases in between. Germline-derived CDR1 and CDR2 are SGHTA and FQGTGA. The CDR3 DNA sequence: TGTGCCAGCAGTCCTCGCGAGGCGGAAGGCGATGAGCAGTTCTTC. Protein sequence: CASSPREAEGDEQFF.

A remark on this clonotype: A much larger clone is a single base away; this may be a read error. The chain joins TRBV5-1 to TRBJ2-5, with D tentatively TRBD2 (6 bases). The end of the DNA fits TRBJ2-7 better, so the J call may be wrong. The CDR3 runs to 14 residues. Germline lookup yields CDR1 SGHRS and CDR2 YFSETQ. The CDR3 loop is CTSSLVPGAYEQYF. CDR3 DNA sequence: TGCACCAGCAGCTTGGTCCCGGGAGCCTACGAGCAGTACTTC.

In regard to this clonotype: The conserved phenylalanine or tryptophan is not found at the CDR3 terminus, so this likely reflects a read error. The DNA is left out, because the CDR3 cannot be placed on it with certainty; the CDR3 is given as TCRdb lists it. The V call is TRBV5-1, the J call TRBJ2-1; TRBD2 is taken as the D call from the table, unchecked against the DNA. The CDR3 spans 15 amino acids, including both terminal residues. Germline V lookup: CDR1 SGHRS, CDR2 YFSETQ. This CDR3 is CASSLGGDSGYTFGS.

The rearrangement uses TRBV27 and TRBJ2-2; D might be TRBD2 (5 bases). The CDR3 spans 14 residues. Trimming took 4 bases from V and 7 from J, leaving 13 bases between them. Per germline, CDR1 MNHEY and CDR2 SMNVEV (reference sequence). The CDR3, as DNA: TGTGCCAGCAGTTCCCCAACTAGAGTCGGGGAGCTGTTTTTT. Translation: CASSSPTRVGELFF.

As DNA, the CDR3 is TGTGCCAGCAGATTCAGGGGATCTCAGCCCCAGCATTTT. It translates to CASRFRGSQPQHF. The V and J genes are TRBV6-1 and TRBJ1-5, with a tentative D call TRBD1 (6 bases). The CDR3 sequence is 13 residues long. V was trimmed by 6 bases and J by 6 bases, leaving 12 bases between them. Germline lookup yields CDR1 MNHNS and CDR2 SASEGT.

With respect to this clonotype: Germline and junction disagree at one end, which may indicate a read error. The chain employs TRBV7-9 and TRBJ2-7; the D gene is possibly TRBD2 (5 bases). The CDR3 sequence is 15 residues long. Germline-derived CDR1 and CDR2 are SEHNR and FQNEAQ (reference sequence). In nucleotides, the CDR3 is TGTGCCAGCAGCTTATTTATGGGTGCTCCCGGGGAGCTGTACTTC. As protein: CASSLFMGAPGELYF.

In its sample, this clonotype was seen many times. A much larger clone differs from this one at a single base, so this may be a read error. V and J are TRBV11-3 and TRBJ2-5, with D tentatively TRBD2 (6 bases). The germline V gene encodes CDR1 SGHNT and CDR2 YENEEA. The CDR3 totals 17 residues. The V end was cut by 0 bases, the J end by 11 bases, with 25 bases between. For the CDR3, the DNA is TGTGCCAGCAGCTTAGATCTTGGCGGGGCCCCGGGCATTAAGCAGTACTTC. Its protein product is CASSLDLGGAPGIKQYF.

This clonotype was recorded many times. This chain links TRBV10-3 with TRBJ1-1; TRBD1 aligns across 7 bases. The CDR3 loop spans 14 amino acids. Trimming removed 6 bases from V and 1 base from J; junction bases left unmatched: 5. CDR1 and CDR2 from the germline V gene are ENHRY and SYGVKD. CDR3 in DNA: TGTGCCATCAGAGAGGGACAGTGGAACACTGAAGCTTTCTTT. It yields the protein CAIREGQWNTEAFF.

In this sample, this clonotype turned up a few times. J is TRBJ1-4 and V is TRBV6-1; D gene ambiguous. The V gene's germline CDR1 is MNHNS and CDR2 SASEGT. The CDR3 sequence is 14 residues long. Trimming cost V 10 bases and J 4 bases, with 16 bases left between them. The DNA for the CDR3 is TGTGCCACTAGTAGGAGCAGAAGTAATGAAAAACTGTTTTTT. The encoded protein is CATSRSRSNEKLFF.

This rearrangement joins TRBV7-3 to TRBJ2-5; a weak D match, TRBD2 (5 bases). The end of the DNA fits TRBJ2-1 better, so the J call may be wrong. The CDR3 spans 14 residues. The V gene's germline CDR1 is SGHTA and CDR2 FQGTGA. The CDR3 nucleotides read TGTGCCAGCAGCCCACTTCTTTCTAGCTCTGAGCAGTTCTTC. Amino acids: CASSPLLSSSEQFF.

This chain connects TRBV28 to TRBJ1-3, with D perhaps TRBD1 (5 bases). V was trimmed by 6 bases and J by 0 bases, leaving 9 bases between them. This CDR3 contains 14 residues. Germline CDR1 and CDR2: MDHEN and SYDVKM. DNA of the CDR3: TGTGCCAGCAGCCGGGGCGGCTCTGGAAACACCATATATTTT. It encodes CASSRGGSGNTIYF.

V is TRBV12-3 or TRBV12-4 and J is TRBJ2-4; D not certain. The CDR3 is 11 amino acids. V lost 6 bases, J lost 4 bases, and 4 bases lay in between. CDR3 region: CASSTKNIQYF. CDR3 bases: TGTGCCAGCAGCACGAAAAACATTCAGTACTTC.

This chain joins TRBV12-3 or TRBV12-4 and TRBJ2-1, with 8 bases aligning to TRBD1. The CDR3 covers 15 residues. Germline trimming cut 3 bases from V and 0 bases from J; bases unmatched to any gene: 1. CDR3 residues: CASSFDRGSYNEQFF. The CDR3 DNA reads as TGTGCCAGCAGTTTCGACAGGGGCTCCTACAATGAGCAGTTCTTC.

V gene TRBV7-6 combines with J gene TRBJ2-5; 7 nucleotides align to TRBD2. The J call is in doubt because the DNA end fits TRBJ2-7 better. The CDR3 has 13 amino acids. CDR1 is SGHVS and CDR2 is FNYEAQ in the germline V gene. Here the CDR3 reads CASSVGGGYEQYF. The CDR3, as DNA: TGTGCCAGCAGCGTTGGGGGGGGTTACGAGCAGTACTTC.

This clonotype is labeled as medium-sized. The V call is TRBV7-6, the J call TRBJ1-6; D ambiguous. The CDR3 runs to 14 residues. Germline values: CDR1 SGHVS, CDR2 FNYEAQ. The V gene lost 5 bases and the J gene lost 0 bases, with 5 bases spanning the gap. CDR3 in amino acids: CASSANSYNSPLHF. CDR3 DNA sequence: TGTGCCAGCAGCGCTAACTCCTATAATTCACCCCTCCACTTT.

This clonotype was seen at least ten times. The V and J genes are TRBV3-1 and TRBJ2-3; 13 bases map to TRBD2. Germline lookup yields CDR1 LGHDT and CDR2 YNNKEL (reference sequence). The V gene end was trimmed by 3 bases and the J gene end by 7 bases; junction bases not matched to a gene: 10. CDR3 length: 17 amino acids. The CDR3 loop reads CASSHAGLAGAGHTQYF. CDR3 bases: TGTGCCAGCAGCCATGCCGGACTAGCGGGAGCGGGCCATACGCAGTATTTT.

This chain connects TRBV10-3 to TRBJ2-1, with 7 positions matching TRBD2. The CDR3 runs to 14 residues. Germline V CDR1 and CDR2: ENHRY, SYGVKD. J gave up 9 bases and V 5 bases, and 10 bases lay outside the gene matches. The CDR3 reads CAISSGDLAGEQFF. CDR3 nucleotide sequence: TGTGCCATCAGTAGCGGGGACTTAGCGGGTGAGCAGTTCTTC.

This clonotype has only one observation. J is TRBJ1-1 and V is TRBV14; TRBD1 is a possible D gene (6 bases). This CDR3 spans 13 amino acids. The V gene's germline CDR1 is SGHDN and CDR2 FVKESK. Between the trimmed V and J ends, which lost 5 bases and 6 bases, there was a span of 13 bases. The CDR3 nucleotides read TGTGCCAGCAGCGATACCAGGGGCGCTGAAGCTTTCTTT. Protein: CASSDTRGAEAFF.

This clonotype appeared a single time. The V call is TRBV9, the J call TRBJ2-3, with 9 bases identical to TRBD1. The DNA end lines up better with TRBJ2-7; the J call may be wrong. Germline CDR1 reads SGDLS; CDR2 reads YYNGEE. The CDR3 extends over 17 amino acids. The CDR3 is CASSPRDRVARYNEQYF. In nucleotides, the CDR3 is TGTGCCAGCAGCCCCCGGGACAGGGTGGCTCGCTACAATGAGCAGTACTTC.

This rearrangement joins TRBV7-8 to TRBJ2-5; the D gene is possibly TRBD1 (5 bases). Judging by the DNA end, TRBJ2-7 fits better; the J call may be wrong. Per the germline V gene, CDR1 is SGHVS and CDR2 is FQNEAQ. This CDR3 is built from 14 residues. The CDR3 region has the DNA TGTGCCAGCAGCTTAAGACAAAACCAGGGCGAGCAGTACTTC. Translated: CASSLRQNQGEQYF.

This clonotype has only a few counts. The gene calls are TRBV10-3 and TRBJ2-3; D is possibly TRBD1 (5 bases). Trimming took off 3 bases at V and 3 bases at J, with 13 bases between the two ends. Germline V gene lookup returns CDR1 ENHRY and CDR2 SYGVKD. CDR3 length equals 15 residues. This chain's CDR3 is CAISEGVGETDTQYF. The CDR3 DNA reads as TGTGCCATCAGTGAAGGGGTCGGAGAGACAGATACGCAGTATTTT.

This clonotype was found once. The rearrangement joins TRBV11-3 to TRBJ1-2; 9 nucleotides line up with TRBD1. V trimming: 2 bases; J trimming: 0 bases; junction bases outside the gene matches: 7. Per germline, CDR1 SGHNT and CDR2 YENEEA. The CDR3 totals 17 residues. CDR3 sequence (DNA): TGTGCCAGCAGCTTAAACAGGACAGGGGATCCTAACTATGGCTACACCTTC. It is translated as CASSLNRTGDPNYGYTF.